These 3 T cell receptor beta chains share one sample of origin, sequenced in a study of cytomegalovirus exposure and HLA in healthy donors. A multiplex PCR was run with 60 Vbeta primers and 13 Jbeta primers. Clones were read by immunoSEQ multiplex PCR, and TCRdb kept only the in-frame ones, dropping some. Among around 150,000 clones listed, under 80% were seen once. The sequencing sample was made of PBMCs. The receptors stem from a male donor in good health and CMV-seronegative.

This chain links TRBV30 with TRBJ2-1, with D possibly being TRBD1 (5 bases). Per the germline V gene, CDR1 is GTSNPN and CDR2 is SVGIG (reference sequence). V shed 0 bases and J shed 12 bases, with 15 bases lying between them. This CDR3 is 13 amino acids long. The DNA for the CDR3 is TGTGCCTGGAGTGTAGGACACCCACAATGGCAGTTCTTC. It translates to CAWSVGHPQWQFF.

V gene TRBV11-2 combines with J gene TRBJ2-3; 8 bases line up with TRBD2. The germline CDR1 and CDR2 sequences are SGHAT and FQNNGV. After removal of 7 bases from V and 4 bases from J, the junction contained 22 bases not matched to a gene. CDR3 length: 19 residues. CDR3 in amino acids: CASIKHLLPGTRSPDTQYF. As DNA, the CDR3 is TGTGCCAGCATCAAACACCTCCTTCCGGGGACTAGGTCCCCAGATACGCAGTATTTT.

This clone was seen a single time. At one end, the junction sequence differs from germline, possibly due to a read error. This same CDR3 is encoded by further DNA sequences in the sample. The chain carries TRBV9 and TRBJ2-2, with 8 nucleotides matching TRBD1. Looked up from germline, CDR1 is SGDLS and CDR2 is YYNGEE. The length of the CDR3 is 13 residues. CDR3 sequence reads: CASSATGAGELFF. Written as DNA, the CDR3 is TGTGCCAGCAGCGCGACAGGGGCCGGGGAACTGTTTTTT. The variable domain in full, completed from reference TRBV9 and TRBJ2-2, reads DSGVTQTPKHLITATGQRVTLRCSPRSGDLSVYWYQQSLDQGLQFLIQYYNGEERAKGNILERFSAQQFPDLHSELNLSSLELGDSALYFCASSATGAGELFFGEGSRLTVL.